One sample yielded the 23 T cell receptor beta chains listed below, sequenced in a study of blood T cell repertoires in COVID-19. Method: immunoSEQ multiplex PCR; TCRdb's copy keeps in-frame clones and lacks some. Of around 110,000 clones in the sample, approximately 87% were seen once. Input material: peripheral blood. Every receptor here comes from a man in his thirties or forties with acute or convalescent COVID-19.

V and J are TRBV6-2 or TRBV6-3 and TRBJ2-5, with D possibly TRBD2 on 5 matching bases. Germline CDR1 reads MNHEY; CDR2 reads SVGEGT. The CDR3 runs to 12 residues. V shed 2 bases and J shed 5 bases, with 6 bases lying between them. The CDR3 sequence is CASSYGSETQYF. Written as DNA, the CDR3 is TGTGCCAGCAGTTACGGGAGTGAGACCCAGTACTTC.

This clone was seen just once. Here the CDR3 DNA reads TGTGCCAGTAGTACCCGGGACAGGGGTTTCGATGAGCAGTTCTTC. This gives the protein CASSTRDRGFDEQFF. The chain employs TRBV19 and TRBJ2-1; the match to TRBD1 covers 10 bases. The CDR3 is made up of 15 amino acids. J lost 8 bases, V lost 4 bases, and 8 bases had no gene match. The germline CDR1 and CDR2 sequences are LNHDA and SQIVND (reference sequence).

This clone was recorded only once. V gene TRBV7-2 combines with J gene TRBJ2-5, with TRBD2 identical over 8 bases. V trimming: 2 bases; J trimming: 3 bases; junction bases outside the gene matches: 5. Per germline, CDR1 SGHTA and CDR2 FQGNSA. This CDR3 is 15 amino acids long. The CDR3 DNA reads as TGTGCCAGCAGCTTATTGGGACTAGTAGAAGAGACCCAGTACTTC. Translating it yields CASSLLGLVEETQYF.

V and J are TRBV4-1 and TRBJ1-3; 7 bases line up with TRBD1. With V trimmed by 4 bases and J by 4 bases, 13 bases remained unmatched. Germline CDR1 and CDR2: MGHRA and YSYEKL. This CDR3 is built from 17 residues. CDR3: CASSREPYGQVGNTIYF. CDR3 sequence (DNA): TGCGCCAGCAGCCGAGAGCCGTATGGACAGGTCGGAAACACCATATATTTT.

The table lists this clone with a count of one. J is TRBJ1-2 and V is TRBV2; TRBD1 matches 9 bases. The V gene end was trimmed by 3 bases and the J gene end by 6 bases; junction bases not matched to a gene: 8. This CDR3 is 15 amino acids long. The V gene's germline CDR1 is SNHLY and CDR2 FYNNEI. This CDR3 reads CASSEAGQGYNGYTF. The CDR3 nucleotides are TGTGCCAGCAGTGAGGCGGGACAGGGTTATAATGGCTACACCTTC.

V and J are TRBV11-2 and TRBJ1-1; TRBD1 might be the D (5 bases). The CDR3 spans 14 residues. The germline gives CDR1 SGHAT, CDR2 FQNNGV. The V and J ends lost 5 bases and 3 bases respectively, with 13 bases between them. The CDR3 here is CASSLTGRDTEAFF. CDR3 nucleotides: TGTGCCAGCAGCCTAACAGGTCGGGACACTGAAGCTTTCTTT.

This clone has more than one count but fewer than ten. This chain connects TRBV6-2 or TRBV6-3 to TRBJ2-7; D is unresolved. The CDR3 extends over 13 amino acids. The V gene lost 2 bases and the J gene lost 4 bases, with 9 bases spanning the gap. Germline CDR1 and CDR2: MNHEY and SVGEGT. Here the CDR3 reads CASSYDPRYEQYV. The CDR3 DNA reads TGTGCCAGCAGTTACGATCCTAGGTACGAGCAGTACGTC.

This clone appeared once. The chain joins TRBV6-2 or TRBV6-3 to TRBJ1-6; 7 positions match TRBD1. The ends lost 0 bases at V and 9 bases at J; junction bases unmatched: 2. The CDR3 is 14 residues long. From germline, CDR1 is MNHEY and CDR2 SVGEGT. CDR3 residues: CASSYSGGGSPLHF. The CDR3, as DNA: TGTGCCAGCAGTTACTCAGGGGGCGGTTCACCCCTCCACTTT.

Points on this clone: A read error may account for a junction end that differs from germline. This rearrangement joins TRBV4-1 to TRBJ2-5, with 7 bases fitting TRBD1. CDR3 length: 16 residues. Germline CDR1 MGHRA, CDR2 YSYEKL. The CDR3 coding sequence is TGCGCCAGCACCCAAGGTGTCAGAGACAGGGCGGAGACCCAGTACTTC. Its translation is CASTQGVRDRAETQYF.

The CDR3: CASSERQGLENEQFF. The CDR3 DNA reads as TGTGCCAGCAGTGAAAGACAGGGTCTTGAGAATGAGCAGTTCTTC. The chain carries TRBV2 and TRBJ2-1, with 7 bases lining up with TRBD1. Germline V gene lookup returns CDR1 SNHLY and CDR2 FYNNEI. The CDR3 consists of 15 residues. V lost 2 bases, J lost 7 bases, and 8 bases stayed unmatched.

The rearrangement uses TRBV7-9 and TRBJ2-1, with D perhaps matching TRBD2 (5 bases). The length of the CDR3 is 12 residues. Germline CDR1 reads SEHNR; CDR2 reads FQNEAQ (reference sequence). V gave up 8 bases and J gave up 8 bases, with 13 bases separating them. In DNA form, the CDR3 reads TGTGCCAGCGTGAAACTAGATCATGAGCAGTTCTTC. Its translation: CASVKLDHEQFF.

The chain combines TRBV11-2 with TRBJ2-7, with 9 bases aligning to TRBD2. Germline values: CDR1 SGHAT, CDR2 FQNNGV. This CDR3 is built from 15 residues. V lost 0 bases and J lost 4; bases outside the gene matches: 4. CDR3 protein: CASSLDGREGYEQYV. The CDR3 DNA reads TGTGCCAGCAGCTTAGACGGGCGGGAGGGTTACGAGCAGTACGTC.

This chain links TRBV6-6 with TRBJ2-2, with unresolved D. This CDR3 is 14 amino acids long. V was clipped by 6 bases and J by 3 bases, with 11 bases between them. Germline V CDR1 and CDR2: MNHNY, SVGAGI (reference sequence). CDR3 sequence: CASRALVDTGELFF. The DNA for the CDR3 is TGTGCCAGCAGGGCCCTGGTTGACACCGGGGAGCTGTTTTTT.

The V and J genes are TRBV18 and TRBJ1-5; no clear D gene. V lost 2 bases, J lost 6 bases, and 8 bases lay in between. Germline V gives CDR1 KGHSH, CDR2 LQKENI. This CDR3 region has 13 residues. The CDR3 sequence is CASSPAGAQPQHF. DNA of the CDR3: TGTGCCAGCTCACCAGCCGGAGCTCAGCCCCAGCATTTT.

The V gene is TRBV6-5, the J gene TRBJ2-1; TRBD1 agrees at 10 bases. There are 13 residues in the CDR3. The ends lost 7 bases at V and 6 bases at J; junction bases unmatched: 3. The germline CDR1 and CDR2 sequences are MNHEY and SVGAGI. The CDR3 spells CASTDRGPNEQFF. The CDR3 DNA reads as TGTGCCAGCACCGACAGGGGGCCCAATGAGCAGTTCTTC.

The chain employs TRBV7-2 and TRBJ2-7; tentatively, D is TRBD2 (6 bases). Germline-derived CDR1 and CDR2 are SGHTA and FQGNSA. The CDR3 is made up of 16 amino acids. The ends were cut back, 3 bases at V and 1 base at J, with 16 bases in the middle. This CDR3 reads CASSFRSGVKSYEQYF. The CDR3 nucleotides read TGTGCCAGCAGCTTTAGGTCGGGGGTGAAATCCTACGAGCAGTACTTC.

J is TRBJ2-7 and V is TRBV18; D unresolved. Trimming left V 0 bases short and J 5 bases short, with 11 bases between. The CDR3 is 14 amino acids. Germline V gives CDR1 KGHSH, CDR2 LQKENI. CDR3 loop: CASSPPTVGHEQYF. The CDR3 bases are TGTGCCAGCTCACCACCAACGGTTGGTCACGAGCAGTACTTC. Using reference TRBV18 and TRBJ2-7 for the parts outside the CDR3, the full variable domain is NAGVMQNPRHLVRRRGQEARLRCSPMKGHSHVYWYRQLPEEGLKFMVYLQKENIIDESGMPKERFSAEFPKEGPSILRIQQVVRGDSAAYFCASSPPTVGHEQYFGPGTRLTVT.

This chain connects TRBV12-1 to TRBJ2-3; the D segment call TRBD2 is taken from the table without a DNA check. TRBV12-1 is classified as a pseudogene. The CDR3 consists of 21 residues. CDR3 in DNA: TGTGCCAGCAGCTTTGTTAGGACTAGCGGGAGGGGGTCCACTAGCACAGATACGCAGTATTTT. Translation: CASSFVRTSGRGSTSTDTQYF.

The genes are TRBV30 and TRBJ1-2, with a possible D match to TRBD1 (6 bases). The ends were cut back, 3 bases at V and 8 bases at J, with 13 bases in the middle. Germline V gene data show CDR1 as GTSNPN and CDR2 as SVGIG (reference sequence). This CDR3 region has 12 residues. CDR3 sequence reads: CAWRLLGGGYTF. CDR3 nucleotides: TGTGCCTGGAGACTACTAGGGGGAGGCTACACCTTC.

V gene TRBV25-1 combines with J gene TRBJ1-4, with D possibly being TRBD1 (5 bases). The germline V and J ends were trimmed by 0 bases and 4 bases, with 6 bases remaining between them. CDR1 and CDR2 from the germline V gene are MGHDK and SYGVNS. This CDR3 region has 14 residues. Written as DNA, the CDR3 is TGTGCCAGCAGTGAATATAGGGGTAATGAAAAACTGTTTTTT. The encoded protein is CASSEYRGNEKLFF.

The CDR3 protein is CASSLGAGSPNQPQHF. The CDR3 coding sequence is TGTGCCAGCAGCTTAGGGGCAGGGTCTCCTAATCAGCCCCAGCATTTT. The rearrangement joins TRBV13 to TRBJ1-5, with D maybe TRBD1 (5 bases). The germline V and J ends were trimmed by 0 bases and 4 bases, with 13 bases remaining between them. The V gene's germline CDR1 is PRHDT and CDR2 FYEKMQ (reference sequence). The CDR3 contains 16 residues. Together with reference TRBV13 and TRBJ1-5, the CDR3 gives the full variable domain: AAGVIQSPRHLIKEKRETATLKCYPIPRHDTVYWYQQGPGQDPQFLISFYEKMQSDKGSIPDRFSAQQFSDYHSELNMSSLELGDSALYFCASSLGAGSPNQPQHFGDGTRLSIL.

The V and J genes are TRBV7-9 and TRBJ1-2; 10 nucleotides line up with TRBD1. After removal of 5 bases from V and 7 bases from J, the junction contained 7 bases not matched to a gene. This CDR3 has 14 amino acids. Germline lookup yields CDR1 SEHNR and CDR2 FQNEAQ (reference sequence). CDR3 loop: CASSTAGTGVGYTF. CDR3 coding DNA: TGTGCCAGCAGCACTGCCGGGACAGGGGTTGGCTACACCTTC.

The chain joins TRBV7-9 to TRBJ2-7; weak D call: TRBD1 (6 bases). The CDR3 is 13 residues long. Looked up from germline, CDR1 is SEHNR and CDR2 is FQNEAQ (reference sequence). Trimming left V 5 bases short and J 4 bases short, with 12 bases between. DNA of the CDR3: TGTGCCAGCAGCCCCCGGGACAAGTACGAGCAGTACGTC. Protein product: CASSPRDKYEQYV.